This TCR beta chain was captured by sequencing in a study of shared clonotypes between healthy human individuals. The germline gives CDR1 SNHLY, CDR2 FYNNEI. The V end lost 6 bases, the J end lost 5 bases, and 14 bases lay between the germline ends. The CDR3 has 14 residues. Method: immunoSEQ multiplex PCR; TCRdb's copy keeps in-frame clones and lacks some. The sample has under 2.5 million clones, about 90% seen once. The chain has TRBV2 and TRBJ1-5; possibly TRBD1 for D (6 bases). This sequence was found in a man between 18 and 35 years old in good health. Some clones in this sample may be carry-over from other donors' samples. The specimen was naive CD4+ T cells from PBMCs. The subset is: CD45RA+ positively selected. CDR3 sequence: CASRGAWAYQPQHF. CDR3 coding DNA: TGTGCCAGCAGGGGGGCGTGGGCTTATCAGCCCCAGCATTTT.